The TCR beta chain under discussion was sequenced for a study of human T cells and chemical hapten exposure. Study-wide context: For sensitization, 2% DPC was applied to a 2 cm by 2 cm patch of upper inner arm skin. Minor pooled library volume differences mainly drove per-sample TCR yield variation. Patch testing was performed with 0.01% DPC on the upper back, with reading at 6 days.

Stated time point: pre-sensitization, week 0. The treatment: therapeutic diphenylcyclopropenone sensitization with weekly scalp DPC. The CDR3 has 17 amino acids. Per the germline V gene, CDR1 is MGHRA and CDR2 is YSYEKL. With 9 bases removed from V and 2 bases from J, the gap between germline ends came to 25 bases. Notes on this clonotype: Its antigen is undetermined.

One entry per CDR3 protein, called by TCRdb with MiXCR from the RACE reads. The sample contains roughly 88,000 distinct CDR3 sequences, roughly 8.8% of which appear only once. Study conclusions and caveats: Expanded TCRs created a significantly greater count of big CDR3 similarity clusters than controls did.

The sequence came from a woman between 40 and 50 years old with alopecia areata. Some clones in this sample may be carry-over from other donors' samples. The specimen comprised whole blood, sampled in connection with sensitization to the hapten diphenylcyclopropenone (DPC). This sequence joins TRBV4-1 and TRBJ1-1; weak D call: TRBD1 (6 bases). The DNA for the CDR3 is TGCGCCAGTACGCCGGGGGGAGCCCCCGGGGGCAACACTGAAGCTTTCTTT. Translating gives CASTPGGAPGGNTEAFF.